These T cell receptor beta chains were read from a single sample in a study of blood T cell repertoires in COVID-19. The data were produced by immunoSEQ multiplex PCR, yet TCRdb's version contains in-frame clones alone and is incomplete. The profile shows 350,000 to 450,000 clones, about 91% of them singletons. The sequencing sample was made of peripheral blood. These receptors were collected from a woman aged 40 to 50 with COVID-19, enrolled during active disease. Each CDR3 is given with its conserved first and last residue. The D gene is left open where the match is weak. Not all rows give a size; the values are once, few, many and, for expanded clones, a class.

d_call | clone_size | j_call | v_call | cdr3_nt | cdr3_aa
- | - | TRBJ1-2 | TRBV6-5 | TGTGCCAGCAGTAGCGGAGCCCCTTCCCTCTATGGCTACACCTTC | CASSSGAPSLYGYTF
TRBD2 | - | TRBJ2-1 | TRBV4-3 | TGCGCCAGCAGCCAAGATCTAGCGGGGGCATACAATGAGCAGTTCTTC | CASSQDLAGAYNEQFF
- | few | TRBJ2-3 | TRBV5-4 | TGTGCCAGCAGTGGGAGGACTCCCCCTTATACGCAGTATTTT | CASSGRTPPYTQYF
TRBD1 | - | TRBJ1-4 | TRBV4-3 | TGCGCCAGCAGCCAAGAGGGGACAGGGAGGACTAATGAAAAACTGTTTTTT | CASSQEGTGRTNEKLFF
- | - | TRBJ1-5 | TRBV30 | TGTGCCTGGAGTGTGGGGAAGGGAGTGGATCAGCCCCAGCATTTT | CAWSVGKGVDQPQHF
TRBD1 | once | TRBJ2-3 | TRBV29-1 | TGCAGCGTGCCTACAGGGGTTGATACAGATACGCAGTATTTT | CSVPTGVDTDTQYF
- | - | TRBJ2-1 | TRBV6-6 | TGTGCCAGCAGTTACCTACGGGGTGGGTACTACAATGAGCAGTTCTTC | CASSYLRGGYYNEQFF
TRBD1 | once | TRBJ2-6 | TRBV9 | TGTGCCAGCAGCGTAGCCAGTAGGACAGGGGGCTCTGGGGCCAACGTCCTGACTTTC | CASSVASRTGGSGANVLTF
- | - | TRBJ1-1 | TRBV27 | TGTGCCAGCAGCCCCTGGGATGGGGCAGAAGCTTTCTTT | CASSPWDGAEAFF
TRBD1 | - | TRBJ1-2 | TRBV4-3 | TGCGCCAGCAGCCAAGAGAGGAAACAGGGGATCGGCTACACCTTC | CASSQERKQGIGYTF
- | - | TRBJ2-1 | TRBV7-2 | TGTGCCAGCAGCTTGGGCAGGCACAATGAGCAGTTCTTC | CASSLGRHNEQFF
- | - | TRBJ2-5 | TRBV11-2 | TGTGCCAGCAGCTTAGGAATCGGAGAGACCCAGTACTTC | CASSLGIGETQYF
TRBD1 | once | TRBJ1-6 | TRBV2 | TGTGCCAGTAGGGAGACAGGGTCTTATAATTCACCCCTCCACTTT | CASRETGSYNSPLHF
- | - | TRBJ2-5 | TRBV12-3/TRBV12-4 | TGTCACAGGGTAGGGGAGACCCAGTACTTC | CHRVGETQYF
TRBD2 | - | TRBJ2-5 | TRBV9 | TGTGCCAGCAGCGCGACGCCACTAGCGGGGGGTCAAGAGACCCAGTACTTC | CASSATPLAGGQETQYF
- | - | TRBJ1-1 | TRBV7-6 | TGTGCCAGCAGCTCCACCGGGGTGGCTGAAGCTTTCTTT | CASSSTGVAEAFF
- | - | TRBJ2-3 | TRBV6-4 | TGTGCCAGCAGTCCGGAGAGGGGGGATACGCAGTATTTT | CASSPERGDTQYF
- | - | TRBJ1-3 | TRBV25-1 | TGTGCCAGCAGTGACCGGGGGGGAAACACCATATATTTT | CASSDRGGNTIYF
TRBD1 | - | TRBJ2-1 | TRBV5-4 | TGTGCCAGCAGCTTTGACCAGGGGGCCTCCTACAATGAGCAGTTCTTC | CASSFDQGASYNEQFF
- | - | TRBJ1-3 | TRBV9 | TGTGCCAGCAGCCCAACACCCAGGGTCTCTGGAAACACCATATATTTT | CASSPTPRVSGNTIYF
- | - | TRBJ2-7 | TRBV6-5 | TGTGCCAGCAGTTATTATCACGAGCAGTACTTC | CASSYYHEQYF
- | - | TRBJ2-7 | TRBV28 | TGTGCCAGCAGTTCCCCGGGGGTTCGTGAGTACGAGCAGTACTTC | CASSSPGVREYEQYF
TRBD1 | - | TRBJ1-1 | TRBV5-1 | TGCGCCAGCAGCTTAACCGGGACAGGGACTGAAGCTTTCTTT | CASSLTGTGTEAFF
- | - | TRBJ1-2 | TRBV6-5 | TGTGCCAGCAGTCCTTCCGAGACGCGGGGCTACACCTTC | CASSPSETRGYTF